The 22 T cell receptor beta chains listed next were all sequenced from one sample in a study of vaccination and CD4 T cells after COVID-19. These TCRs are of unknown antigen specificity. Oncomine TCR Beta short-read sequencing was applied to DNA from cultured CD4+ T cells. One entry per CDR3 protein results from TCRdb running MiXCR on the PCR reads. The table has just under 20,000 distinct CDR3 sequences, approximately 40% seen once. Treatment of the sample: roughly ten-day PBMC culture with coronavirus spike peptide pools or control peptides (ViraFEST assay). The starting material was CD4+ T cells from blood, cultured in vitro, obtained after SARS-CoV-2 vaccination. The source of these receptors is a human donor who had recovered from COVID-19.

The rearrangement links TRBV5-4 to TRBJ1-2; D unclear. The CDR3 has 16 residues. V was shortened by 0 bases and J by 2 bases, with 14 bases between the two germline ends. Germline lookup yields CDR1 SGHNT and CDR2 YYREEE (reference sequence). The CDR3 loop reads CASSLDDIGVNYGYTF. In DNA form, the CDR3 reads TGTGCCAGCAGCTTGGATGATATCGGGGTAAACTATGGCTACACCTTC. Full variable domain (outside the CDR3, taken from reference TRBV5-4 and TRBJ1-2): ETGVTQSPTHLIKTRGQQVTLRCSSQSGHNTVSWYQQALGQGPQFIFQYYREEENGRGNFPPRFSGLQFPNYSSELNVNALELDDSALYLCASSLDDIGVNYGYTFGSGTRLTVV.

The chain combines TRBV19 with TRBJ2-6; no definite D call. In germline, CDR1 is LNHDA, CDR2 SQIVND (reference sequence). With 2 bases removed from V and 0 bases from J, the gap between germline ends came to 2 bases. The CDR3 runs to 14 residues. The CDR3 DNA is TGTGCCAGTAGTATAACCTCTGGGGCCAACGTCCTGACTTTC. Translating it yields CASSITSGANVLTF.

CDR3 nucleotide sequence: TGTGCCAGTAGTACAGCCAGTAACACCGGGGAGCTGTTTTTT. Its translation: CASSTASNTGELFF. The chain uses TRBV19 and TRBJ2-2; D remains ambiguous. Looked up from germline, CDR1 is LNHDA and CDR2 is SQIVND (reference sequence). V lost 4 bases and J 2 bases, leaving 8 bases between the germline ends. The CDR3 is made up of 14 amino acids.

A few counts support this clonotype. J is TRBJ1-1 and V is TRBV6-1; no definite D call. V lost 4 bases, J lost 3 bases, and 12 bases lay in between. CDR3 length: 14 amino acids. Germline V lookup: CDR1 MNHNS, CDR2 SASEGT. CDR3: CASSAKGRDTEAFF. The CDR3 DNA reads TGTGCCAGCAGTGCGAAAGGGAGGGACACTGAAGCTTTCTTT.

As for this clonotype: Possible read error: a much larger clone is one base away. Because it lacks the conserved phenylalanine or tryptophan at the end, this CDR3 is likely a read error. It is unclear where the CDR3 begins or ends on the DNA, so no DNA is shown, and the CDR3 is as TCRdb lists it. The chain is built from TRBV21-1 and TRBJ2-7; the table's D call, TRBD2, has no DNA check behind it. TRBV21-1 is a pseudogene. The CDR3 spans 16 residues, counting both ends. CDR3 protein: CASSASPGTSAYEQYL.

The chain's CDR3 is CASSEALAGGPDTQYF. CDR3 nucleotides: TGCGCCAGCAGTGAAGCGCTAGCGGGAGGGCCCGATACGCAGTATTTT. V usage is TRBV10-1 and J usage is TRBJ2-3; 12 bases map to TRBD2. The germline CDR1 and CDR2 sequences are WNHNN and SYGVQD (reference sequence). The CDR3 runs 16 residues. Trimming removed 3 bases from V and 6 bases from J; junction bases left unmatched: 7.

The chain links TRBV28 to TRBJ1-5, with D unclear. Germline CDR1 reads MDHEN; CDR2 reads SYDVKM. The length of the CDR3 is 13 residues. V gave up 6 bases and J gave up 4 bases, with 10 bases separating them. This chain's CDR3 is CASSPTHNQPQHF. The CDR3 DNA is TGTGCCAGCAGCCCTACTCATAATCAGCCCCAGCATTTT.

This clonotype appeared a few times. The V and J genes are TRBV28 and TRBJ1-1; D is possibly TRBD1 (5 bases). Looked up from germline, CDR1 is MDHEN and CDR2 is SYDVKM. V lost 3 bases and J 1 base, leaving 12 bases between the germline ends. The CDR3 is 15 amino acids. CDR3 in DNA: TGTGCCAGCAGTTTCCCGACGGGGCAGAACACTGAAGCTTTCTTT. This gives the protein CASSFPTGQNTEAFF.

This clonotype appeared a few times. The chain carries TRBV20-1 and TRBJ2-7; 9 bases fit TRBD1. The germline V gene has CDR1 DFQATT and CDR2 SNEGSKA (reference sequence). V shed 8 bases, J shed 6 bases, and the junction held 8 bases outside the gene matches. The CDR3 spans 12 residues. CDR3 in DNA: TGCAGTACCAGGACAGGGGTGGTCGAGCAGTACTTC. Residues: CSTRTGVVEQYF.

This CDR3 reads CSARDAGGPADTQYF. CDR3 bases: TGCAGTGCTAGAGACGCGGGAGGGCCTGCAGATACGCAGTATTTT. This chain connects TRBV20-1 to TRBJ2-3; 9 bases are shared with TRBD2. Germline values: CDR1 DFQATT, CDR2 SNEGSKA (reference sequence). CDR3 size: 15 residues. The J segment lost 4 bases and the V segment lost 0 bases, leaving 5 bases of the junction unmatched.

This clonotype was detected a few times. V and J are TRBV7-2 and TRBJ1-1; D is possibly TRBD1 (6 bases). V was cut by 5 bases and J by 4 bases, with 20 bases left in between. Germline CDR1 reads SGHTA; CDR2 reads FQGNSA. This CDR3 is built from 16 residues. The CDR3 bases are TGTGCCAGCAGCGTTACATCCAGGGGCTATGGCACTGAAGCTTTCTTT. Translation: CASSVTSRGYGTEAFF.

The chain couples TRBV19 to TRBJ1-6, with D tentatively TRBD1 (5 bases). This CDR3 is built from 16 residues. Trimming left V 11 bases short and J 2 bases short, with 19 bases between. Germline V gene sequence: CDR1 LNHDA, CDR2 SQIVND (reference sequence). CDR3: CASTGRSGAYNSPLHF. CDR3 DNA sequence: TGTGCCTCCACGGGACGTAGCGGAGCCTATAATTCACCCCTCCACTTT.

The genes are TRBV7-7 and TRBJ2-5, with D tentatively TRBD2 (5 bases). This CDR3 region has 15 residues. Germline CDR1 SSHAT, CDR2 FNYEAQ (reference sequence). Between the trimmed V and J ends, which lost 2 bases and 1 base, there was a span of 11 bases. Here the CDR3 reads CASSLQAASQETQYF. DNA of the CDR3: TGTGCCAGCAGCTTACAAGCGGCGTCCCAAGAGACCCAGTACTTC. Full variable domain (rest looked up from reference TRBV7-7 and TRBJ2-5): GAGVSQSPRYKVTKRGQDVTLRCDPISSHATLYWYQQALGQGPEFLTYFNYEAQPDKSGLPSDRFSAERPEGSISTLTIQRTEQRDSAMYRCASSLQAASQETQYFGPGTRLLVL.

This clonotype was counted only a few times. V usage is TRBV20-1 and J usage is TRBJ2-1, with 10 bases that match TRBD1. Trimming at V came to 5 bases and at J to 7 bases, leaving 17 bases not matched to a gene. The germline gives CDR1 DFQATT, CDR2 SNEGSKA (reference sequence). The CDR3 has 17 amino acids. As DNA, the CDR3 is TGCAGTGCTGTACCCGGGACAGGGGCCACTCAAGGGAATGAGCAGTTCTTC. Translated: CSAVPGTGATQGNEQFF.

The V gene is TRBV27, the J gene TRBJ2-5, with 8 positions matching TRBD1. After removal of 5 bases from V and 6 bases from J, the junction contained 8 bases not matched to a gene. In germline, CDR1 is MNHEY, CDR2 SMNVEV (reference sequence). This CDR3 is 14 amino acids long. Here the CDR3 DNA reads TGTGCCAGCAGTGCGTCAGGGGGCGGGAAGACCCAGTACTTC. Its translation: CASSASGGGKTQYF.

This chain connects TRBV7-3 to TRBJ2-2; tentatively, D is TRBD2 (5 bases). Germline CDR1 reads SGHTA; CDR2 reads FQGTGA. V was shortened by 5 bases and J by 1 base, with 11 bases between the two germline ends. The CDR3 has 15 amino acids. The CDR3: CASSAGLGNTGELFF. CDR3 sequence (DNA): TGTGCCAGCAGCGCAGGACTGGGGAACACCGGGGAGCTGTTTTTT.

V and J are TRBV6-1 and TRBJ1-1; D remains unclear. Per the germline V gene, CDR1 is MNHNS and CDR2 is SASEGT. This CDR3 contains 12 residues. V was clipped by 6 bases and J by 2 bases, with 7 bases between them. The CDR3 loop is CASSSANTEAFF. In DNA, the CDR3 is TGTGCCAGCAGCTCCGCCAACACTGAAGCTTTCTTT.

The rearrangement links TRBV19 to TRBJ2-3, with unresolved D. The CDR3 spans 13 residues. The V gene lost 3 bases and the J gene lost 2 bases, with 6 bases spanning the gap. Germline values: CDR1 LNHDA, CDR2 SQIVND (reference sequence). The CDR3 spells CASSIESTDTQYF. DNA of the CDR3: TGTGCCAGTAGTATTGAGTCCACAGATACGCAGTATTTT.

V gene TRBV4-3 combines with J gene TRBJ1-3; D is unresolved. The CDR3 length is 13 residues. Germline V gene sequence: CDR1 LGHNA, CDR2 YSLEER. Trimming stripped 6 bases from V and 2 bases from J, with 8 bases between. For the CDR3, the DNA is TGCGCCAGCAGACAGATACCTGGAAACACCATATATTTT. The encoded protein is CASRQIPGNTIYF.

The V gene is TRBV25-1, the J gene TRBJ1-1; no clear D. V was shortened by 8 bases and J by 7 bases, with 14 bases between the two germline ends. The V gene's germline CDR1 is MGHDK and CDR2 SYGVNS. This CDR3 is built from 12 residues. CDR3 bases: TGTGCCAGCGCTGGATATTCTCTTGAAGCTTTCTTT. It codes for CASAGYSLEAFF.

The V gene is TRBV6-1, the J gene TRBJ1-2; weak D call: TRBD1 (6 bases). Trimming left V 1 base short and J 4 bases short, with 7 bases between. This CDR3 region has 13 residues. CDR1 MNHNS and CDR2 SASEGT come from the germline V gene. CDR3 DNA: TGTGCCAGCAGTGAAGGGACAGCCTATGGCTACACCTTC. This sequence encodes CASSEGTAYGYTF.

This clonotype was picked up a small number of times. The rearrangement links TRBV12-2 to TRBJ2-3; the D call TRBD2 from the table was never checked on the DNA. TRBV12-2 is noted as a pseudogene. CDR3 length: 16 residues. The DNA of the CDR3 is TGTGCAAGTCGGCAACTAGCGGTCCCTAGCACAGATACGCAGTATTTT. Translating it yields CASRQLAVPSTDTQYF.